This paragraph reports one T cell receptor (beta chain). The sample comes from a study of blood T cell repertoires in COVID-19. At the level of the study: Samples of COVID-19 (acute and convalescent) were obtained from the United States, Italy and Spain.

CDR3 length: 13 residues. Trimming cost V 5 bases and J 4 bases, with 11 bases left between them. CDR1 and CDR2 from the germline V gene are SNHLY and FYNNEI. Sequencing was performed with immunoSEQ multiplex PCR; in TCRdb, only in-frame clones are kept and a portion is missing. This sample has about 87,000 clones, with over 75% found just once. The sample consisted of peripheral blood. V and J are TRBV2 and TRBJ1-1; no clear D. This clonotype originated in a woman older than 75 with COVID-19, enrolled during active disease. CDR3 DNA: TGTGCCAGCAGTTCTGGTTGGAGCACTGAAGCTTTCTTT. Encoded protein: CASSSGWSTEAFF.